The 3 T cell receptor beta chains below come from one sample, sequenced in a study of cytomegalovirus exposure and HLA in healthy donors. Primers: 60 Vbeta forward and 13 Jbeta reverse. Repertoires were generated with immunoSEQ multiplex PCR, while TCRdb's copy carries only in-frame clones and drops some. The profile covers 150,000 or so clones, with around 80% appearing a single time and around 6.5% taken by the ten largest. Specimen: PBMCs. These receptors all stem from a male donor in good health and CMV-seropositive.

V and J are TRBV13 and TRBJ1-5; the D is unclear. Trimming stripped 4 bases from V and 3 bases from J, with 10 bases between. Per the germline V gene, CDR1 is PRHDT and CDR2 is FYEKMQ (reference sequence). This CDR3 has 14 amino acids. The CDR3 loop is CASSSLRSNQPQHF. The DNA of the CDR3 is TGTGCCAGCAGCTCCCTACGATCCAATCAGCCCCAGCATTTT.

Here the CDR3 reads CASSLSFSATNEKLFF. CDR3 DNA: TGCGCCAGCAGCTTGTCGTTTTCTGCAACTAATGAAAAACTGTTTTTT. The chain uses TRBV5-1 and TRBJ1-4; D unresolved. Per germline, CDR1 SGHRS and CDR2 YFSETQ. Trimming stripped 1 base from V and 0 bases from J, with 10 bases between. The CDR3 is made up of 16 amino acids.

The V and J genes are TRBV27 and TRBJ2-5; a possible D gene is TRBD2 (6 bases). Germline V gene lookup returns CDR1 MNHEY and CDR2 SMNVEV (reference sequence). This CDR3 has 14 residues. V dropped 5 bases and J dropped 13 bases, with 23 bases sitting between them. The CDR3 sequence is CASSHPGGTASWYF. The CDR3 coding sequence is TGTGCCAGCAGTCACCCTGGCGGGACGGCGTCTTGGTACTTC.